This T cell receptor beta chain is drawn from a study of T-cell memory formation after mild COVID-19. Looking at the study overall: TCR clusters showed largely donor specificity. Study results and caveats: The second-wave clones peaking on day 37 were not confirmed as SARS-CoV-2-specific. The study found contracting CD4+ clones mainly in CM and EM and contracting CD8+ clones in EMRA.

In its sample, this clonotype was seen a few times. Its cognate antigen is unknown. This CDR3 region has 15 residues. Trimming removed 4 bases from V and 3 bases from J; junction bases left unmatched: 10. Germline lookup yields CDR1 SGHRS and CDR2 YFSETQ. Employing constant-segment primers, 5'RACE generated TCR alpha and TCR beta cDNA libraries bearing sample barcodes and UMIs. TCRdb passed the 5' RACE reads through MiXCR, listing each CDR3 protein once. The repertoire has about 410,000 distinct CDR3 sequences, about 22% of them found once; the top ten carry around 13%. This TCR was sampled from an adult woman who had mild COVID-19 (a few samples of this study predate the infection). Cell type and time point are not known. This sequence joins TRBV5-1 and TRBJ2-7; 7 bases fit TRBD1. The sequenced sample was PBMCs or a T cell subset sorted from them (not recorded which). CDR3 bases: TGCGCCAGCAGCCCTACCCCGGGACAGATCTACGAGCAGTACTTC. This codes for CASSPTPGQIYEQYF.